This T cell receptor (beta chain) was recovered during a study of PD-1 blockade in classical Hodgkin lymphoma. Overall study findings and caveats: Nothing has yet pinned down what causes the repertoire differences, possibly disease activity or prior therapy. Baseline TCR diversity was reportedly lower in newly diagnosed patients than in healthy donors. It was reported as lower still in relapsed/refractory patients.

Repertoires were generated with immunoSEQ multiplex PCR, while TCRdb's copy carries only in-frame clones and drops some. Of under 40,000 clones listed, about 88% were seen once; the top ten hold around 1.2%. Time point here: newly diagnosed, previously untreated cHL patient sample. Out of thawed PBMCs, magnetic negative selection purified CD4+ T cells. Untreated, newly diagnosed classical Hodgkin lymphoma PBMCs served for comparison. This clone was detected only once. Its antigen is still unknown. The TCR sequence derives from a human donor with classical Hodgkin lymphoma. The material sequenced was CD4+ T cells from blood.

CDR3 amino acids: CASIPGPGLGSPLHF. In nucleotides, the CDR3 is TGTGCCAGCATCCCGGGACCGGGGTTGGGTTCACCCCTCCACTTT. The chain links TRBV28 to TRBJ1-6, with D perhaps matching TRBD1 (5 bases). The CDR3 length is 15 residues. From germline, CDR1 is MDHEN and CDR2 SYDVKM. Trimming cost V 7 bases and J 9 bases, with 19 bases left between them.